These 28 T cell receptor beta chains originate from one sample sequenced in a study of blood T cell repertoires in COVID-19. The repertoire was sequenced with immunoSEQ multiplex PCR; TCRdb's copy has only in-frame clones and lacks some. The sample shows some 88,000 clones, 70% to 90% of them seen only once. What was sequenced was peripheral blood. Every receptor here comes from a woman aged 70-85 years with acute or convalescent COVID-19.

The chain recombines TRBV5-4 with TRBJ1-1, with TRBD1 matching over 11 bases. Per germline, CDR1 SGHNT and CDR2 YYREEE (reference sequence). The ends lost 3 bases at V and 3 bases at J; junction bases unmatched: 10. The CDR3 sequence is 17 residues long. CDR3 region: CASSYPGQGGRDTEAFF. The DNA of the CDR3 is TGTGCCAGCAGCTATCCGGGACAGGGGGGGCGGGACACTGAAGCTTTCTTT.

The chain links TRBV30 to TRBJ1-2; D uncertain. There are 13 residues in the CDR3. Germline values: CDR1 GTSNPN, CDR2 SVGIG (reference sequence). V lost 4 bases and J 8 bases, leaving 17 bases between the germline ends. CDR3 loop: CAWKSGKGGGYTF. In nucleotides, the CDR3 is TGTGCCTGGAAATCCGGGAAGGGCGGGGGCTACACCTTC. The full variable domain, with the rest looked up from reference TRBV30 and TRBJ1-2, is SQTIHQWPATLVQPVGSPLSLECTVEGTSNPNLYWYRQAAGRGLQLLFYSVGIGQISSEVPQNLSASRPQDRQFILSSKKLLLSDSGFYLCAWKSGKGGGYTFGSGTRLTVV.

V usage is TRBV2 and J usage is TRBJ2-7; D uncertain. The V and J ends lost 3 bases and 2 bases respectively, with 5 bases between them. CDR1 is SNHLY and CDR2 is FYNNEI in the germline V gene. This CDR3 has 12 residues. The CDR3 loop reads CASSEAAYEQYV. For the CDR3, the DNA is TGTGCCAGCAGTGAGGCGGCCTACGAGCAGTACGTC.

This clone was found a few times. This rearrangement joins TRBV12-5 to TRBJ1-5; 11 bases are shared with TRBD1. The length of the CDR3 is 18 residues. Trimming removed 2 bases from V and 6 bases from J; junction bases left unmatched: 12. Germline V gene sequence: CDR1 LGHNT, CDR2 FRNRAP. For the CDR3, the DNA is TGTGCTAGTGGTTTGTTGCCCGCCGGGACAGGGGGGAGTCAGCCCCAGCATTTT. This gives the protein CASGLLPAGTGGSQPQHF.

This clone was picked up one time. The chain has TRBV6-1 and TRBJ1-4; 7 bases match TRBD1. This CDR3 has 17 amino acids. The germline V gene has CDR1 MNHNS and CDR2 SASEGT. The ends lost 2 bases at V and 4 bases at J; junction bases unmatched: 10. The CDR3 reads CASSESMAGGNNEKLFF. In DNA form, the CDR3 reads TGTGCCAGCAGTGAATCTATGGCAGGGGGGAATAATGAAAAACTGTTTTTT.

The CDR3 protein is CASSQRREGSYNEQFF. The CDR3, as DNA: TGTGCCAGCAGCCAGAGGCGGGAGGGGAGTTACAATGAGCAGTTCTTC. The rearrangement links TRBV3-1 (or the pseudogene TRBV3-2) to TRBJ2-1; 9 positions agree with TRBD2. CDR1 and CDR2 from the germline V gene are LGHDT and YNNKEL (reference sequence). V shed 3 bases and J 4 bases; nucleotides not matched to a gene: 7. CDR3 size: 16 residues.

This chain joins TRBV6-1 and TRBJ1-3; 7 bases agree with TRBD1. CDR1 is MNHNS and CDR2 is SASEGT in the germline V gene. V shed 4 bases, J shed 0 bases, and the junction held 9 bases outside the gene matches. The CDR3 contains 17 residues. CDR3 sequence reads: CASSAPGQIFSGNTIYF. CDR3 in DNA: TGTGCCAGCAGTGCGCCGGGACAGATCTTCTCTGGAAACACCATATATTTT.

This clone was counted a single time. The chain combines TRBV6-5 with TRBJ2-2, with 7 bases matching TRBD1. The V gene end was trimmed by 8 bases and the J gene end by 4 bases; junction bases not matched to a gene: 10. Per the germline V gene, CDR1 is MNHEY and CDR2 is SVGAGI. The CDR3 length is 15 residues. The CDR3 spells CASHATGRPTGELFF. Here the CDR3 DNA reads TGTGCCAGCCACGCGACAGGGAGACCCACCGGGGAGCTGTTTTTT.

The chain employs TRBV25-1 and TRBJ1-2, with TRBD1 matching 8 bases. Per germline, CDR1 MGHDK and CDR2 SYGVNS. V shed 5 bases and J 7 bases; nucleotides not matched to a gene: 9. The CDR3 runs to 14 residues. DNA of the CDR3: TGTGCCAGCAGTCTCGGGACAGGTATTCGTGGCTACACCTTC. The encoded protein is CASSLGTGIRGYTF.

This rearrangement joins TRBV3-1 (or the pseudogene TRBV3-2) to TRBJ2-2; 7 positions agree with TRBD2. From germline, CDR1 is LGHDT and CDR2 YNNKEL (reference sequence). Germline trimming cut 0 bases from V and 6 bases from J; bases unmatched to any gene: 4. The CDR3 spans 15 residues. CDR3 loop: CASSQDLRESGELFF. The CDR3 coding sequence is TGTGCCAGCAGCCAAGATTTGCGGGAGTCCGGGGAGCTGTTTTTT.

V usage is TRBV27 and J usage is TRBJ2-2; 12 bases line up with TRBD2. With 4 bases clipped from V and 5 bases from J, the junction kept 11 bases outside the gene matches. Germline V gene lookup returns CDR1 MNHEY and CDR2 SMNVEV (reference sequence). The length of the CDR3 is 18 residues. The CDR3 bases are TGTGCCAGCAGTTCCGGACTAGCGGGAATCAGTCTTACCGGGGAGCTGTTTTTT. Its protein is CASSSGLAGISLTGELFF.

The chain carries TRBV11-3 and TRBJ2-1; 9 bases agree with TRBD2. V was pared by 10 bases and J by 2 bases, with 6 bases of the junction left unmatched. Germline V CDR1 and CDR2: SGHNT, YENEEA. The CDR3 runs 14 residues. In DNA form, the CDR3 reads TGTGCCACCTCGAGCGGGAGGACCTACAATGAGCAGTTCTTC. Its translation is CATSSGRTYNEQFF.

The sample holds one count of this clone. The V and J genes are TRBV24-1 and TRBJ2-2; D gene unclear. This CDR3 has 13 amino acids. Germline V gene lookup returns CDR1 KGHDR and CDR2 SFDVKD. Between the trimmed V and J ends, which lost 5 bases and 4 bases, there was a span of 7 bases. The CDR3 sequence is CATSATATGELFF. The CDR3 DNA follows: TGTGCCACCAGTGCCACAGCCACCGGGGAGCTGTTTTTT.

V is TRBV10-3 and J is TRBJ1-1; D possibly corresponds to TRBD1 (5 bases). Trimming cost V 7 bases and J 1 base, with 19 bases left between them. The CDR3 extends over 16 amino acids. CDR1 and CDR2 (germline): ENHRY, SYGVKD. The CDR3 DNA reads TGTGCCATCATGTCAAGTGGGGCACCCCGGAACACTGAAGCTTTCTTT. It codes for CAIMSSGAPRNTEAFF.

The V gene is TRBV4-3, the J gene TRBJ2-3; D is unclear. The germline V and J ends were trimmed by 3 bases and 7 bases, with 11 bases remaining between them. This CDR3 comprises 13 residues. Germline V gene lookup returns CDR1 LGHNA and CDR2 YSLEER. For the CDR3, the DNA is TGCGCCAGCAGCCACCCCTCCCCGTATACGCAGTATTTT. Translation gives CASSHPSPYTQYF.

The table lists this clone with a few counts. The rearrangement links TRBV5-6 to TRBJ1-2, with 8 bases lining up with TRBD1. V lost 4 bases to trimming and J lost 2 bases; unmatched junction nucleotides: 7. Germline V gene sequence: CDR1 SGHDT, CDR2 YYEEEE. The CDR3 spans 15 residues. The CDR3 coding sequence is TGTGCCAGCAGCGCCAGGACAGGGCGCAACTATGGCTACACCTTC. Its protein is CASSARTGRNYGYTF.

The rearrangement links TRBV2 to TRBJ1-2; the D gene is possibly TRBD1 (6 bases). The ends were cut back, 1 base at V and 8 bases at J, with 11 bases in the middle. Germline V CDR1 and CDR2: SNHLY, FYNNEI. The length of the CDR3 is 13 residues. The CDR3 sequence: CASSEDRARGYTF. The CDR3 DNA is TGTGCCAGCAGTGAAGACAGGGCACGAGGCTACACCTTC.

The V gene is TRBV25-1, the J gene TRBJ2-5, with 7 bases matching TRBD2. Germline-derived CDR1 and CDR2 are MGHDK and SYGVNS. The V and J ends lost 6 bases and 4 bases, in that order; junction bases with no gene match: 11. The CDR3 length is 15 residues. CDR3 nucleotide sequence: TGTGCCAGCAGAGCGACTAGCACCCTTGTAGAGACCCAGTACTTC. Protein: CASRATSTLVETQYF. Full variable domain (remainder filled in from reference TRBV25-1 and TRBJ2-5): EADIYQTPRYLVIGTGKKITLECSQTMGHDKMYWYQQDPGMELHLIHYSYGVNSTEKGDLSSESTVSRIRTEHFPLTLESARPSHTSQYLCASRATSTLVETQYFGPGTRLLVL.

The CDR3 protein is CASSSPRDTGYTF. CDR3 DNA sequence: TGTGCCAGCAGCTCGCCCCGGGACACTGGCTACACCTTC. V usage is TRBV5-4 and J usage is TRBJ1-2; TRBD1 might be the D (6 bases). This CDR3 spans 13 amino acids. Trimming took off 3 bases at V and 7 bases at J, with 13 bases between the two ends. The germline V gene has CDR1 SGHNT and CDR2 YYREEE (reference sequence).

The rearrangement joins TRBV4-3 to TRBJ1-1, with D possibly TRBD1 on 5 matching bases. The CDR3 sequence is 17 residues long. Germline loops: CDR1 LGHNA, CDR2 YSLEER. The V gene lost 0 bases and the J gene lost 5 bases, with 19 bases spanning the gap. The CDR3 is CASSQEISRAGRTEAFF. CDR3 nucleotide sequence: TGCGCCAGCAGCCAAGAGATTTCCCGGGCAGGGCGGACTGAAGCTTTCTTT.

The rearrangement joins TRBV5-6 to TRBJ2-1, with TRBD1 matching 11 bases. In germline, CDR1 is SGHDT, CDR2 YYEEEE. The CDR3 extends over 15 amino acids. The junction had 7 bases not matched to a gene; V was cut back by 4 bases and J by 7 bases. Here the CDR3 reads CASSTGQGVKNEQFF. The CDR3 nucleotides read TGTGCCAGCAGCACGGGACAGGGGGTAAAAAATGAGCAGTTCTTC.

V and J are TRBV7-8 and TRBJ2-3; D is undetermined. This CDR3 is built from 12 residues. CDR1 is SGHVS and CDR2 is FQNEAQ in the germline V gene. V lost 5 bases, J lost 4 bases, and 7 bases lay in between. The CDR3 coding sequence is TGTGCCAGCAGCCCCTACGCAGATACGCAGTATTTT. Its protein is CASSPYADTQYF. Supplemented by reference TRBV7-8 and TRBJ2-3, the full variable domain reads GAGVSQSPRYKVAKRGQDVALRCDPISGHVSLFWYQQALGQGPEFLTYFQNEAQLDKSGLPSDRFFAERPEGSVSTLKIQRTQQEDSAVYLCASSPYADTQYFGPGTRLTVL.

The V call is TRBV15, the J call TRBJ2-5; 8 bases are a match to TRBD1. With V trimmed by 2 bases and J by 5 bases, 10 bases remained unmatched. CDR3 size: 16 residues. Germline values: CDR1 LNHNV, CDR2 YYDKDF (reference sequence). The CDR3 region is CATSRSLQGAQETQYF. The CDR3 DNA reads as TGTGCCACCAGCAGATCCCTGCAGGGGGCTCAGGAGACCCAGTACTTC.

The gene calls are TRBV19 and TRBJ2-2; 7 bases match TRBD1. The CDR3 runs 17 residues. V gave up 9 bases and J gave up 2 bases; unmatched junction bases: 15. Germline CDR1 reads LNHDA; CDR2 reads SQIVND (reference sequence). CDR3 sequence reads: CASKQQGRGFNTGELFF. CDR3 bases: TGTGCCAGCAAGCAACAGGGGCGCGGGTTTAACACCGGGGAGCTGTTTTTT.

The rearrangement uses TRBV6-6 and TRBJ2-1; 8 bases are shared with TRBD1. The CDR3 is 15 residues long. Per germline, CDR1 MNHNY and CDR2 SVGAGI (reference sequence). The V segment lost 6 bases and the J segment 0 bases; nucleotides outside the gene matches: 4. CDR3 region: CASRDRASSYNEQFF. As DNA, the CDR3 is TGTGCCAGCAGGGACAGGGCTAGCTCCTACAATGAGCAGTTCTTC.

This clone was counted a single time. The chain couples TRBV6-5 to TRBJ2-3, with 12 bases identical to TRBD1. The trim removed 7 bases at V and 7 bases at J, leaving 6 bases unmatched. CDR1 is MNHEY, CDR2 SVGAGI, per germline. The CDR3 length is 14 residues. This CDR3 reads CASNRDRGPYTQYF. The CDR3 DNA sequence: TGTGCCAGCAACCGGGACAGGGGGCCCTATACGCAGTATTTT.

The CDR3 loop reads CASSPEGGGGGYTF. In nucleotides, the CDR3 is TGTGCCAGCAGCCCCGAGGGCGGGGGAGGTGGCTACACCTTC. The chain carries TRBV6-6 and TRBJ1-2; possible D gene TRBD1, 5 bases. The V gene's germline CDR1 is MNHNY and CDR2 SVGAGI (reference sequence). The V end lost 6 bases, the J end lost 7 bases, and 18 bases lay between the germline ends. This CDR3 is built from 14 residues.

The chain joins TRBV5-6 to TRBJ2-1, with TRBD1 identical over 7 bases. J lost 7 bases, V lost 0 bases, and 7 bases had no gene match. The CDR3 is 15 amino acids. Germline V gives CDR1 SGHDT, CDR2 YYEEEE. In DNA, the CDR3 is TGTGCCAGCAGCTTGGTCGTGACAGGGATTAATGAGCAGTTCTTC. Its protein is CASSLVVTGINEQFF.